The entry that follows covers one TCR beta chain sequence. Researchers sorted participants into cohorts using their self-reported clinical history. V lost 4 bases and J lost 5, with 12 bases in between. Germline V gives CDR1 SGHDN, CDR2 FVKESK. CDR3 length: 15 residues. Sequencing was performed with immunoSEQ multiplex PCR; in TCRdb, only in-frame clones are kept and a portion is missing. The sample consists of roughly 240,000 clones, 87% of them appearing once. The data derive from a study of blood T cell repertoires in COVID-19. Overall study context: Acute and convalescent COVID-19 specimens originated in the United States, Italy and Spain.

Sample: PBMCs or T cells enriched from blood (not recorded which). The origin of this receptor is a woman in her thirties with acute COVID-19. The chain recombines TRBV14 with TRBJ1-6; unclear D gene. CDR3 nucleotides: TGTGCCAGCAGCCGCGGGCCCTTAAATAATTCACCCCTCCACTTT. Its translation: CASSRGPLNNSPLHF.